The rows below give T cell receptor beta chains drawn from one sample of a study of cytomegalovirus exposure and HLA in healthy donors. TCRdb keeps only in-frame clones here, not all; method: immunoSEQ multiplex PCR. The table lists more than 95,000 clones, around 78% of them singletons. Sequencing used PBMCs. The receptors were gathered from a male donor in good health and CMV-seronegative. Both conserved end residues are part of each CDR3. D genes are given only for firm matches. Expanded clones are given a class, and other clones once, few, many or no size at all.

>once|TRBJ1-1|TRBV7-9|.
CASRLPERGMNTEAFF
TGTGCCAGCAGACTGCCTGAGAGGGGGATGAACACTGAAGCTTTCTTT
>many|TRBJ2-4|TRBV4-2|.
CASSQDGGRSTSKNIQYF
TGTGCCAGCAGCCAAGACGGAGGCAGGAGCACGAGCAAAAACATTCAGTACTTC
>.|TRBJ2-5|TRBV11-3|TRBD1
CASTRTGAETQYF
TGTGCCAGCACCAGAACAGGGGCAGAGACCCAGTACTTC
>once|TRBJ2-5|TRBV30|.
CAWSARGDQYF
TGTGCCTGGAGCGCTCGGGGTGACCAGTACTTC
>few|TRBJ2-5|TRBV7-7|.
CASSSSSGARYF
TGTGCTAGCAGCTCAAGCTCAGGGGCCCGGTACTTC
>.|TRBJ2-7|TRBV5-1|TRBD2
CASSVTSGAYEQYF
TGCGCCAGCAGCGTAACTAGCGGGGCCTACGAGCAGTACTTC
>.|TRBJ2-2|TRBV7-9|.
CASSPGARSTGELFF
TGTGCCAGCAGCCCAGGGGCGCGGAGCACCGGGGAGCTGTTTTTT
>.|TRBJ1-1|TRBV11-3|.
CASSLDSSRVYTEAFF
TGTGCCAGCAGCTTAGATTCGTCCAGGGTCTACACTGAAGCTTTCTTT
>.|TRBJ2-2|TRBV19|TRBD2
CASSIRWEGPGELFF
TGTGCCAGTAGTATTAGGTGGGAGGGGCCCGGGGAGCTGTTTTTT
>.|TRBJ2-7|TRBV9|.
CASSEGGVGTDRRYF
TGTGCCAGCAGCGAGGGGGGGGTAGGGACGGATCGCCGGTACTTC
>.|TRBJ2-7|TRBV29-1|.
CSVAENRYEQYF
TGCAGCGTTGCGGAGAACAGGTACGAGCAGTACTTC
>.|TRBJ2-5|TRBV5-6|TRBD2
CASSLVGRAEETQYF
TGTGCCAGCAGCTTAGTAGGGAGGGCTGAAGAGACCCAGTACTTC
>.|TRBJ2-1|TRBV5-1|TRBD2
CASSLTGGYNEQFF
TGCGCCAGCAGCTTGACGGGGGGATACAATGAGCAGTTCTTC
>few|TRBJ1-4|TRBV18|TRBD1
CASSPGQGGEKLFF
TGTGCCAGCTCACCGGGACAGGGCGGCGAAAAACTGTTTTTT
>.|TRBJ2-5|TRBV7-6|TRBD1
CASRQGTDMSETQYF
TGTGCCAGCAGACAGGGGACAGACATGTCGGAGACCCAGTACTTC
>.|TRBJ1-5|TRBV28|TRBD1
CASSSPGQGANQPQHF
TGTGCCAGCAGTTCTCCGGGACAGGGGGCGAATCAGCCCCAGCATTTT
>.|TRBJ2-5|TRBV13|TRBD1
CASSLRDRGLLDSERGKTQYF
TGTGCCAGCAGCTTAAGGGACAGGGGGCTCTTGGATAGCGAAAGAGGCAAGACCCAGTACTTC
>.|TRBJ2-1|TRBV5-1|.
CASSLVLGVADYNEQFF
TGCGCCAGCAGCTTGGTGCTCGGGGTAGCGGATTACAATGAGCAGTTCTTC
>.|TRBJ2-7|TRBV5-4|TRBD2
CASSTLAGGSYEQYF
TGTGCCAGCAGCACTCTAGCGGGAGGCTCCTACGAGCAGTACTTC
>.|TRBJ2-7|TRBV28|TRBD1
CASILRGSSYEQYF
TGTGCCAGCATCCTCAGGGGGTCGTCCTACGAGCAGTACTTC
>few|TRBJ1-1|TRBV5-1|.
CASSSGDRRATEAFF
TGCGCCAGCAGCTCGGGGGATCGACGGGCGACTGAAGCTTTCTTT
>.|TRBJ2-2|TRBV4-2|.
CASSQDSGDTGELFF
TGTGCCAGCAGCCAAGATTCAGGGGACACCGGGGAGCTGTTTTTT
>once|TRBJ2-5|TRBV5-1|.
CASRTGAGEAQYF
TGCGCCAGCAGGACGGGGGCGGGAGAGGCCCAGTACTTC
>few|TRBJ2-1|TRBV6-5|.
CASSWGTVIREQFF
TGTGCCAGCAGTTGGGGGACTGTAATACGTGAGCAGTTCTTC
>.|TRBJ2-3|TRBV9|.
CASSVGRITTDTQYF
TGTGCCAGCAGCGTAGGGCGGATTACCACAGATACGCAGTATTTT
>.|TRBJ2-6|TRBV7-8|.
CASNFGVRAGANVLTF
TGTGCCAGCAACTTTGGGGTGAGGGCCGGGGCCAACGTCCTGACTTTC
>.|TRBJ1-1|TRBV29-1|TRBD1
CSARQGGTEAFF
TGCAGCGCGCGACAGGGGGGCACTGAAGCTTTCTTT
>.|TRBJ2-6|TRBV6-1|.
CASNELLSGANVLTF
TGTGCCAGCAACGAACTGCTGTCTGGGGCCAACGTCCTGACTTTC
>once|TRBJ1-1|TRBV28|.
CASSPQAGGRAEAFF
TGTGCCAGCAGTCCCCAGGCGGGGGGAAGGGCTGAAGCTTTCTTT
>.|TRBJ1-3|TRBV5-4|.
CASSFGNPGNTIYF
TGTGCCAGCAGCTTCGGGAACCCGGGAAACACCATATATTTT
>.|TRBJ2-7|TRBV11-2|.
CASSLGLTEQYF
TGTGCCAGCAGCTTAGGACTAACCGAGCAGTACTTC
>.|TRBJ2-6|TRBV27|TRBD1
CASAPRGSGANVLTF
TGTGCCAGCGCACCCAGGGGGTCTGGGGCCAACGTCCTGACTTTC
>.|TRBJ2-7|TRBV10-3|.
CAISDSPLRLPRDEQYF
TGTGCCATCAGTGATAGCCCTCTTAGACTGCCCCGTGACGAGCAGTACTTC
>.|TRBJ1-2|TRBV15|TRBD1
CATRYGTGGYGYTF
TGTGCCACCCGATACGGGACAGGGGGCTATGGCTACACCTTC
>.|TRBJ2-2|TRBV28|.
CASSLSGGFQAGELFF
TGTGCCAGCAGTTTATCAGGAGGGTTCCAGGCCGGGGAGCTGTTTTTT
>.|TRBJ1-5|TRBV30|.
CACTSGGLSNQPQHF
TGTGCCTGCACTTCGGGGGGACTAAGCAATCAGCCCCAGCATTTT
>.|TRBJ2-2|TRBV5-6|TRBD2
CASSLGLAGVVTGELFF
TGTGCCAGCAGCTTGGGACTAGCGGGAGTTGTCACCGGGGAGCTGTTTTTT